In this sample, the clone carrying this T cell receptor (beta chain) turned up many times. Its target is unknown. This record comes from a study of T cell repertoires in cytomegalovirus infection. General study findings and limits: The response measured ex vivo was dominated by TCR beta clonotypes (HLA-C-restricted and CMV-specific). Cumulated frequencies of public TCR beta families served to identify carriers of CMV plus the relevant HLA.

V lost 2 bases and J lost 8, with 9 bases in between. The germline CDR1 and CDR2 sequences are SGHTA and FQGTGA. This CDR3 spans 13 amino acids. MiXCR, run by TCRdb on the reads, gives a single entry per CDR3 protein. The data show roughly 190,000 distinct CDR3 sequences, more than 9% seen once. The TCR sequence derives from a human donor in good health (CMV status not recorded). Some clones in this sample may be carry-over from other donors' samples. Sequences were obtained from PBMCs. The V gene is TRBV7-3, the J gene TRBJ2-2; no clear D gene. CDR3: CASSLSAAGELFF. The CDR3 DNA reads as TGTGCCAGCAGCTTATCCGCAGCGGGGGAGCTGTTTTTT.